Here is one T cell receptor beta chain with its context. This clonotype occurred many times. Which antigen it targets is not known. Base-call qualities are not available, and no considerably larger clone is one nucleotide away. The data originate from a study of T-cell memory formation after mild COVID-19 (dated by TCRdb to about 2021). Background on the whole study: Most TCR sequence clusters were specific to one of the two donors. Longitudinal TCRalpha and TCRbeta repertoire sequencing tracked T-cell clones expanding and contracting after mild COVID-19 in two donors. The cohort was made up of two young adult volunteers, one female and one male, who were previously healthy. Broader findings and caveats from the paper: Contracting CD4+ clones appeared mostly in the CM and EM memory subsets, whereas CD8+ clones were enriched in EMRA. Balanced CD4/CD8 phenotypes were observed for clones contracting from day 15 to 85, whereas a bias towards CD4+ was observed for a second wave of clones expanding from day 15 to 37. SARS-CoV-2 specificity of the second-wave clones peaking on day 37 was not confirmed. Some responding clones were found in pre-infection memory, which suggests that pre-existing cross-reactive memory T cells took part in the SARS-CoV-2 response. The study covered only a couple of mild cases, and larger cohorts including severe cases with pre-infection samples were considered necessary.

TCRdb shows the sequencer as Illumina NovaSeq 6000. TCRalpha and TCRbeta cDNA libraries were built by 5'RACE with constant-segment primers, adding sample barcodes and unique molecular identifiers. Trizol reagent was used to extract RNA from every sample. Library amplification was performed in two PCR steps, and a second sample barcode and Illumina TruSeq adapters were introduced in the second step. Sequencing of libraries was performed on an Illumina NovaSeq with 2 x 150 bp paired-end reads. Turning to the authors' computational methods: Reads were demultiplexed and collapsed into UMI-guided consensus sequences with migec v1.2.7. Using mixcr v2.1.11, UMI consensuses were aligned to TRA and TRB V and J templates and then assembled into clonotypes. A clonotype was counted as expanded or contracted only when both edgeR and NoisET called the clonotype significant, with the noise models trained on biological replicates. For edgeR calls, a false discovery rate-adjusted p below 0.01 and a log2 fold-change threshold of 1 were applied. As an exploratory analysis of dynamics, max-normalized trajectories of the 1000 most abundant clonotypes were examined by PCA with hierarchical clustering. Separately sequenced CD4+ and CD8+ repertoires were used to assign the CD4 or CD8 phenotype of responding clones. Using fastp trimming at Q25 and MiXCR clonotype assembly, TCRdb reanalyzed the public sequencing data and kept in-frame beta chains. Rows are unified per CDR3 protein, each entry keeping the most common DNA and genes. The V and J calls and clone size are TCRdb's, not the authors'. This sample gives approximately 150,000 distinct CDR3 sequences in total; roughly 13% of them show up just once. The leading ten clones occupy about 3.6% of the sample.

Based on the germline V gene, the CDR1 and CDR2 sequences are SGHTA and FQGNSA. The CDR3 contains 16 residues, cysteine and phenylalanine counted. The kept DNA is CDR3 alone, 48 bases in frame from the first base. V is trimmed back by 0 bases and J by 9 bases, and the junction contains 8 bases that no gene match accounts for. PBMCs were isolated by Ficoll-Paque density gradient centrifugation. The clonotype comes from a man younger than 30 who had mild COVID-19 (a few samples of this study predate the infection). The sample titles of this study are shuffled in the database, so cell type and time point are left out; the donor was told from shared clones. The chain was built from TRBV7-2 and TRBJ2-1, with 10 junctional bases fitting TRBD2. Sequenced sample: PBMCs or a T cell subset sorted from them (not recorded which). The CDR3 protein is CASSLATQAGGGEQFF. The nucleotide sequence is TGTGCCAGCAGCTTAGCGACGCAAGCGGGGGGGGGTGAGCAGTTCTTC.